Sequencing of this T cell receptor beta chain was carried out in a study of T cells in Graves' hyperthyroidism and ophthalmopathy. Findings and limits, study-wide: Before onset, by a median of approximately 5.9 months, the model predicted ophthalmopathy. Expanded thyroid clonotypes (above 0.001) were mostly also found in blood.

Patients with uncontrolled infections, other autoimmune diseases, pregnancy or lactation were excluded. Thyroid ultrasound and orbital computed tomography, with clinical symptoms and serum thyroxine and TRAb, informed diagnoses. Amplified TCR beta CDR3 regions derived from RNA transcripts. With the HTBI primer set, the TCR CDR3 went through a first round of RT-PCR. TCRdb reanalysed the multiplex PCR reads using MiXCR and keeps one entry per CDR3 protein. The data show roughly 500,000 distinct CDR3 sequences, 40% to 55% seen once. The CDR3 covers 13 residues. Trimming took off 0 bases at V and 5 bases at J, with 8 bases between the two ends. Germline CDR1 reads SGHRS; CDR2 reads YFSETQ. This clonotype was counted at least ten times. Its antigen remains unidentified.

The receptor was derived from an adult woman with Graves' disease, either hyperthyroidism or ophthalmopathy (not recorded which). This chain connects TRBV5-1 to TRBJ2-5; no definite D call. The material sequenced was peripheral blood or thyroid tissue (not recorded which). The CDR3 sequence: CASSLENSETQYF. In DNA form, the CDR3 reads TGCGCCAGCAGCTTGGAAAATTCGGAGACCCAGTACTTC. Looking up the rest from reference TRBV5-1 and TRBJ2-5 gives the full variable domain: KAGVTQTPRYLIKTRGQQVTLSCSPISGHRSVSWYQQTPGQGLQFLFEYFSETQRNKGNFPGRFSGRQFSNSRSEMNVSTLELGDSALYLCASSLENSETQYFGPGTRLLVL.